The 21 T cell receptor beta chains below come from one sample, sequenced in a study of blood T cell repertoires in COVID-19. Assay used: immunoSEQ multiplex PCR; TCRdb lists only in-frame clones, some missing. Among some 350,000 clones listed, 80% to 90% were seen once. The sequencing input was PBMCs or T cells enriched from blood (not recorded which). The receptors were sampled from a young man who had recovered from COVID-19.

The J gene is TRBJ2-1, the V gene TRBV6-5, with TRBD2 identical over 11 bases. The CDR3 consists of 16 residues. Germline V gene data show CDR1 as MNHEY and CDR2 as SVGAGI. The ends lost 3 bases at V and 6 bases at J; junction bases unmatched: 7. CDR3 in DNA: TGTGCCAGCAGTTATTCCCTAGCGGGAGGTACCAATGAGCAGTTCTTC. It is translated as CASSYSLAGGTNEQFF.

This clone was found once. The chain employs TRBV5-1 and TRBJ2-5; possibly TRBD2 for D (6 bases). CDR3 size: 14 residues. Germline V lookup: CDR1 SGHRS, CDR2 YFSETQ. V lost 7 bases and J 2 bases, leaving 15 bases between the germline ends. CDR3 coding DNA: TGCGCCAGCTCGTCGGGTAGCGGACAAGAGACCCAGTACTTC. Amino acids: CASSSGSGQETQYF.

V is TRBV27 and J is TRBJ1-5; TRBD1 is a possible D gene (5 bases). CDR3 length: 15 amino acids. With 3 bases removed from V and 1 base from J, the gap between germline ends came to 10 bases. Germline CDR1 is MNHEY and CDR2 is SMNVEV (reference sequence). CDR3 in amino acids: CASSLAAGSNQPQHF. The CDR3 DNA sequence: TGTGCCAGCAGTTTGGCAGCAGGGAGCAATCAGCCCCAGCATTTT.

There are a few counts of this clone. The chain joins TRBV25-1 to TRBJ2-7; 8 nucleotides line up with TRBD1. Germline lookup yields CDR1 MGHDK and CDR2 SYGVNS. With 1 base clipped from V and 0 bases from J, the junction kept 5 bases outside the gene matches. The CDR3 is 16 amino acids. CDR3 in DNA: TGTGCCAGCAGTGAATGGGGACAGGAGGTCTCCTACGAGCAGTACTTC. It encodes CASSEWGQEVSYEQYF.

V usage is TRBV11-2 and J usage is TRBJ1-1; D not certain. Trimming pared 1 base from V and 4 bases from J, leaving 10 bases between. The length of the CDR3 is 14 residues. Germline V gives CDR1 SGHAT, CDR2 FQNNGV. In DNA, the CDR3 is TGTGCCAGCAGCTTAGTGGCGGGGAGCACTGAAGCTTTCTTT. Protein sequence: CASSLVAGSTEAFF.

V and J are TRBV5-1 and TRBJ1-1; D gene unclear. V lost 0 bases to trimming and J lost 5 bases, with 14 bases between them. The CDR3 runs 15 residues. CDR1 SGHRS and CDR2 YFSETQ come from the germline V gene. The DNA for the CDR3 is TGCGCCAGCAGCTTGGATCGGGGTGGTAGAACTGAAGCTTTCTTT. This translates into CASSLDRGGRTEAFF.

This clone was seen only a few times. This chain uses TRBV2 with TRBJ1-5; 11 positions match TRBD1. There are 16 residues in the CDR3. CDR1 SNHLY and CDR2 FYNNEI come from the germline V gene. J lost 2 bases, V lost 7 bases, and 7 bases had no gene match. The CDR3: CASTRDRGIGNQPQHF. The CDR3, as DNA: TGTGCCAGCACGCGGGACAGGGGGATCGGCAATCAGCCCCAGCATTTT.

This clone was observed a handful of times. This chain uses TRBV5-1 with TRBJ1-4, with D perhaps TRBD1 (6 bases). This CDR3 has 13 residues. V was cut by 4 bases and J by 6 bases, with 10 bases left in between. The germline V gene has CDR1 SGHRS and CDR2 YFSETQ. The CDR3: CASSRDTDEKLFF. The CDR3 DNA is TGCGCCAGCAGCCGGGACACAGATGAAAAACTGTTTTTT.

This clone was found once. The chain joins TRBV5-4 to TRBJ1-2; D is ambiguous. In germline, CDR1 is SGHNT, CDR2 YYREEE (reference sequence). The CDR3 has 14 amino acids. The V and J ends lost 0 bases and 4 bases respectively, with 10 bases between them. This chain's CDR3 is CASSLANPGYGYTF. In DNA, the CDR3 is TGTGCCAGCAGCTTGGCCAACCCAGGCTATGGCTACACCTTC.

This chain links TRBV7-2 with TRBJ1-1, with 8 bases fitting TRBD1. The length of the CDR3 is 13 residues. The germline gives CDR1 SGHTA, CDR2 FQGNSA. V lost 3 bases and J lost 4; bases outside the gene matches: 1. The CDR3 reads CASSLGTGTEAFF. DNA for the CDR3: TGTGCCAGCAGCTTGGGGACAGGCACTGAAGCTTTCTTT.

In this sample, this clone turned up once. The V call is TRBV18, the J call TRBJ1-1, with TRBD1 identical over 8 bases. Looked up from germline, CDR1 is KGHSH and CDR2 is LQKENI. Trimming took 4 bases from V and 2 from J; bases not matched to a gene: 6. CDR3 length: 15 amino acids. CDR3 loop: CASSQSTGVNTEAFF. CDR3 nucleotides: TGTGCCAGCTCACAATCGACAGGGGTCAACACTGAAGCTTTCTTT. The full variable domain, its missing parts supplied by reference TRBV18 and TRBJ1-1, is NAGVMQNPRHLVRRRGQEARLRCSPMKGHSHVYWYRQLPEEGLKFMVYLQKENIIDESGMPKERFSAEFPKEGPSILRIQQVVRGDSAAYFCASSQSTGVNTEAFFGQGTRLTVV.

This clone was counted once. The chain is built from TRBV7-8 and TRBJ2-7, with a possible D match to TRBD2 (5 bases). The germline V and J ends were trimmed by 5 bases and 6 bases, with 8 bases remaining between them. This CDR3 region has 11 residues. Germline loops: CDR1 SGHVS, CDR2 FQNEAQ. The CDR3 bases are TGTGCCAGCAGCCCCCGGGGCGAGCAGTACTTC. Translation: CASSPRGEQYF.

The CDR3 bases are TGTGCCAGCAGCACAATGGACAGGGGCGCAGTTGAGACCCAGTACTTC. Translating it yields CASSTMDRGAVETQYF. This sequence joins TRBV7-2 and TRBJ2-5; 9 positions agree with TRBD1. This CDR3 contains 16 residues. After removal of 5 bases from V and 5 bases from J, the junction contained 12 bases not matched to a gene. Germline CDR1 SGHTA, CDR2 FQGNSA.

This chain links TRBV25-1 with TRBJ1-2; 7 bases align to TRBD1. The trim removed 4 bases at V and 4 bases at J, leaving 6 bases unmatched. The V gene's germline CDR1 is MGHDK and CDR2 SYGVNS. This CDR3 comprises 14 residues. The CDR3 protein is CASSGDSFPYGYTF. The CDR3 bases are TGTGCCAGCAGTGGGGACAGCTTTCCCTATGGCTACACCTTC.

The chain is built from TRBV5-1 and TRBJ2-3, with 9 bases matching TRBD2. The CDR3 is 17 amino acids. CDR1 SGHRS and CDR2 YFSETQ come from the germline V gene. V trimming: 5 bases; J trimming: 3 bases; junction bases outside the gene matches: 13. The CDR3 loop is CASSSPRMGLATDTQYF. CDR3 in DNA: TGCGCCAGCAGTTCCCCTCGGATGGGACTAGCAACAGATACGCAGTATTTT.

This clone was seen once. The chain couples TRBV5-8 to TRBJ1-6; D gene uncertain. The ends were cut back, 0 bases at V and 8 bases at J, with 12 bases in the middle. Germline V gene lookup returns CDR1 SGHTS and CDR2 YDEGEE. The CDR3 spans 15 residues. CDR3 nucleotide sequence: TGTGCCAGCAGCTTGGATCGGGGTTCGGATTCACCCCTCCACTTT. Translation: CASSLDRGSDSPLHF.

The chain joins TRBV27 to TRBJ2-3; possibly TRBD1 for D (5 bases). Germline V lookup: CDR1 MNHEY, CDR2 SMNVEV (reference sequence). This CDR3 is 12 amino acids long. V was clipped by 2 bases and J by 7 bases, with 7 bases between them. The CDR3 loop is CASSLQGYTQYF. For the CDR3, the DNA is TGTGCCAGCAGTTTACAGGGATATACGCAGTATTTT.

V usage is TRBV3-1 (or the pseudogene TRBV3-2) and J usage is TRBJ1-3; tentative D call: TRBD1 (5 bases). Germline V gives CDR1 LGHDT, CDR2 YNNKEL (reference sequence). The length of the CDR3 is 14 residues. The ends were cut back, 6 bases at V and 0 bases at J, with 9 bases in the middle. The CDR3, as DNA: TGTGCCAGCAGATCCAGGGACTCTGGAAACACCATATATTTT. This encodes CASRSRDSGNTIYF.

V gene TRBV28 combines with J gene TRBJ1-2; 9 bases fit TRBD1. This CDR3 contains 14 residues. Germline trimming cut 6 bases from V and 3 bases from J; bases unmatched to any gene: 5. Germline CDR1 is MDHEN and CDR2 is SYDVKM. CDR3 bases: TGTGCCAGCAGGCTACAGGGGGCGGACTATGGCTACACCTTC. Translating it yields CASRLQGADYGYTF.

The chain couples TRBV5-1 to TRBJ2-1; TRBD1 matches at 7 bases. In germline, CDR1 is SGHRS, CDR2 YFSETQ. This CDR3 has 15 residues. The ends lost 0 bases at V and 3 bases at J; junction bases unmatched: 3. For the CDR3, the DNA is TGCGCCAGCAGCTTGGAGGGACAGAACTACAATGAGCAGTTCTTC. Translation: CASSLEGQNYNEQFF.

The chain carries TRBV19 and TRBJ2-1; 7 nucleotides agree with TRBD2. This CDR3 is 11 amino acids long. Looked up from germline, CDR1 is LNHDA and CDR2 is SQIVND (reference sequence). V shed 9 bases and J 4 bases; nucleotides not matched to a gene: 0. CDR3 DNA sequence: TGTGCCAGCGGGGGGTACAATGAGCAGTTCTTC. It translates to CASGGYNEQFF.